This T cell receptor (beta chain) was obtained from a study of shared clonotypes between healthy human individuals. Study-wide results and limits: Non-shared clonotypes had lower generation probabilities than clonotypes shared by all four sorted-subset donors. With few donors, the genetic and exposure-history diversity represented was limited.

The CDR3 loop spans 13 amino acids. Trimming cost V 5 bases and J 6 bases, with 11 bases left between them. CDR1 and CDR2 from the germline V gene are MRHNA and SNTAGT. Replicate PCRs for sorted subsets used around 190 ng DNA; this equaled 30,000 to 35,000 T cell genomes. The method was immunoSEQ multiplex PCR; TCRdb's version includes in-frame clones alone and lacks a portion of them. The top ten hold about 0.39% of the sample, which has 2 million to 3 million clones, approximately 93% seen once. Turning to this clone: Its antigen is as yet unknown.

This chain joins TRBV6-4 and TRBJ1-5; no definite D call. This TCR was sampled from a man aged 18 to 30 in good health. Some clones in this sample may be carry-over from other donors' samples. The sequenced sample was naive CD4+ T cells from PBMCs. Specified subset: CD45RA+ positively selected. The CDR3: CASSTEGGQPQHF. The CDR3 region has the DNA TGTGCCAGCAGTACGGAAGGAGGTCAGCCCCAGCATTTT.